These 21 T cell receptor beta chains share one sample of origin, sequenced in a study of beta chain features in type 1 diabetes. Reverse transcription of all isolated RNA meant that expressed TCRB transcripts were sequenced. The data were produced by immunoSEQ multiplex PCR, yet TCRdb's version contains in-frame clones alone and is incomplete. The sample lists 310,000 or so clones; roughly 8% were seen once. The specimen sequenced was central memory CD4+ T cells from blood. These receptors were taken from a woman younger than 30 in good health.

This clone was seen more than once but under ten times. The genes are TRBV7-3 and TRBJ2-7, with D possibly TRBD1 on 6 matching bases. Trimming removed 4 bases from V and 7 bases from J, with 20 bases in between. Looked up from germline, CDR1 is SGHTA and CDR2 is FQGTGA. This CDR3 is 15 amino acids long. The CDR3 bases are TGTGCCAGCAGCTCCGGACAGACAACCTGGCGGGAGCAGTACTTC. This encodes CASSSGQTTWREQYF.

The chain uses TRBV9 and TRBJ1-1; D might be TRBD1 (6 bases). Germline loops: CDR1 SGDLS, CDR2 YYNGEE. Trimming removed 0 bases at V and 4 bases at J, with 13 bases between. CDR3 length equals 15 residues. Written as DNA, the CDR3 is TGTGCCAGCAGCGTAGGGGCAGGGGTTGGCACTGAAGCTTTCTTT. This translates into CASSVGAGVGTEAFF.

This clone was seen repeatedly, ten times or more. The J gene is TRBJ1-4, the V gene TRBV7-6, with D possibly matching TRBD1 (5 bases). The germline V and J ends were trimmed by 6 bases and 0 bases, with 14 bases remaining between them. This CDR3 has 16 amino acids. Germline CDR1 reads SGHVS; CDR2 reads FNYEAQ. CDR3 sequence: CASSPRQLATNEKLFF. CDR3 DNA: TGTGCCAGCAGTCCACGACAGTTAGCAACTAATGAAAAACTGTTTTTT.

This clone has a handful of counts. The chain uses TRBV29-1 and TRBJ2-1, with 9 bases matching TRBD1. After removal of 7 bases from V and 10 bases from J, the junction contained 11 bases not matched to a gene. The CDR3 runs 13 residues. Germline CDR1 reads SQVTM; CDR2 reads ANQGSEA. The CDR3 sequence is CSASYGTGNEQFF. CDR3 nucleotides: TGCAGCGCTTCTTACGGGACAGGGAACGAGCAGTTCTTC.

The sample holds a few counts of this clone. The V call is TRBV6-6, the J call TRBJ1-4, with 11 bases identical to TRBD1. Germline CDR1 reads MNHNY; CDR2 reads SVGAGI (reference sequence). CDR3 length: 15 amino acids. V shed 5 bases and J 4 bases; nucleotides not matched to a gene: 3. In DNA form, the CDR3 reads TGTGCCAGCAGTCCAGGGACAGGGGGTAATGAAAAACTGTTTTTT. Encoded protein: CASSPGTGGNEKLFF.

The chain links TRBV19 to TRBJ1-1; 7 bases fit TRBD1. V was clipped by 6 bases and J by 1 base; unmatched bases: 8. CDR1 LNHDA and CDR2 SQIVND come from the germline V gene (reference sequence). This CDR3 has 15 amino acids. Here the CDR3 reads CASREGTARNTEAFF. In DNA, the CDR3 is TGTGCCAGTAGAGAAGGGACAGCGCGGAACACTGAAGCTTTCTTT.

This clone appeared a few times. Sequence at one end of the junction differs from germline and may be a read error. This rearrangement joins TRBV6-6 to TRBJ2-7; possible D gene TRBD2, 6 bases. The CDR3 runs to 14 residues. CDR1 is MNHNY and CDR2 is SVGAGI in the germline V gene (reference sequence). DNA of the CDR3: TGTGCCATCAGTGGGACCGGGAGCTCCTACGAGCAGTACTTC. This translates into CAISGTGSSYEQYF.

This clone has only a few counts. The rearrangement links TRBV9 to TRBJ2-5, with D tentatively TRBD2 (7 bases). Germline V gives CDR1 SGDLS, CDR2 YYNGEE. The CDR3 sequence is 16 residues long. Trimming removed 4 bases from V and 5 bases from J, with 21 bases in between. CDR3 sequence: CASSPNIRRGQETQYF. The CDR3 DNA reads TGTGCCAGCAGCCCAAACATCCGGCGGGGGCAGGAGACCCAGTACTTC.

The V and J genes are TRBV2 and TRBJ2-5; TRBD1 aligns across 9 bases. Germline V CDR1 and CDR2: SNHLY, FYNNEI. V shed 6 bases and J 4 bases; nucleotides not matched to a gene: 6. The CDR3 length is 14 residues. The CDR3, as DNA: TGTGCCAGCAGAGACAGGGGGGGCGGAGAGACCCAGTACTTC. This codes for CASRDRGGGETQYF.

The chain carries TRBV28 and TRBJ2-7; possibly TRBD2 for D (6 bases). The V gene lost 4 bases and the J gene lost 7 bases, with 17 bases spanning the gap. CDR3 size: 14 residues. The germline V gene encodes CDR1 MDHEN and CDR2 SYDVKM. CDR3 bases: TGTGCCAGCAGTTCTGCTCCGGGGGTAGAGGAGCAGTACTTC. Translated: CASSSAPGVEEQYF.

The chain employs TRBV7-2 and TRBJ2-5; D gene ambiguous. Trimming left V 7 bases short and J 2 bases short, with 11 bases between. The CDR3 runs 13 residues. Germline V gene lookup returns CDR1 SGHTA and CDR2 FQGNSA. In DNA form, the CDR3 reads TGTGCCAGCAAAAGAGCGCGGCAAGAGACCCAGTACTTC. This translates into CASKRARQETQYF.

The table lists this clone with a few counts. The chain is built from TRBV9 and TRBJ2-7, with TRBD2 identical over 8 bases. The CDR3 runs to 14 residues. CDR1 SGDLS and CDR2 YYNGEE come from the germline V gene. Trimming cost V 2 bases and J 3 bases; bases outside gene matches: 4. CDR3 sequence reads: CASSVAAGGYEQYF. The CDR3 nucleotides read TGTGCCAGCAGCGTTGCTGCGGGAGGCTACGAGCAGTACTTC.

A few counts support this clone. The chain couples TRBV7-8 to TRBJ1-4, with a possible D match to TRBD1 (6 bases). V lost 2 bases to trimming and J lost 3 bases, with 10 bases between them. There are 15 residues in the CDR3. Germline lookup yields CDR1 SGHVS and CDR2 FQNEAQ. CDR3 DNA sequence: TGTGCCAGCAGCTTAATGGGGGCGGCTAATGAAAAACTGTTTTTT. This gives the protein CASSLMGAANEKLFF.

This clone was counted many times. Written as DNA, the CDR3 is TGTGCCGCTGGGGGGACTGCCCGGGAGACCCAGTACTTC. This translates into CAAGGTARETQYF. The chain employs TRBV7-9 and TRBJ2-5; perhaps TRBD2 as D (6 bases). The CDR3 covers 13 residues. Germline loops: CDR1 SEHNR, CDR2 FQNEAQ (reference sequence). The ends were cut back, 11 bases at V and 5 bases at J, with 18 bases in the middle. Filled out from reference TRBV7-9 and TRBJ2-5, the complete variable domain reads DTGVSQNPRHKITKRGQNVTFRCDPISEHNRLYWYRQTLGQGPEFLTYFQNEAQLEKSRLLSDRFSAERPKGSFSTLEIQRTEQGDSAMYLCAAGGTARETQYFGPGTRLLVL.

The V and J genes are TRBV6-5 and TRBJ2-5; D call uncertain. The CDR3 length is 14 residues. V shed 5 bases and J shed 4 bases, with 14 bases lying between them. CDR1 is MNHEY, CDR2 SVGAGI, per germline. CDR3 nucleotide sequence: TGTGCCAGCAGTCGGGCCTGGTGGGGAGAGACCCAGTACTTC. This codes for CASSRAWWGETQYF.

The chain joins TRBV15 to TRBJ2-1, with 8 positions matching TRBD2. Germline-derived CDR1 and CDR2 are LNHNV and YYDKDF (reference sequence). After removal of 3 bases from V and 6 bases from J, the junction contained 10 bases not matched to a gene. This CDR3 contains 16 residues. The CDR3 here is CATSSGSGSVFNEQFF. CDR3 bases: TGTGCCACCAGCAGCGGGAGCGGGAGTGTTTTCAATGAGCAGTTCTTC.

This clone showed up many times. CDR3: CASSPRTSGAGSGANVLTF. The CDR3 region has the DNA TGTGCCAGCAGCCCCCGGACTAGCGGAGCCGGTTCTGGGGCCAACGTCCTGACTTTC. The chain employs TRBV11-2 and TRBJ2-6, with 10 bases lining up with TRBD2. The V gene end was trimmed by 5 bases and the J gene end by 1 base; junction bases not matched to a gene: 11. The V gene's germline CDR1 is SGHAT and CDR2 FQNNGV. The CDR3 spans 19 residues.

This chain links TRBV4-1 with TRBJ2-6; D not certain. Germline V CDR1 and CDR2: MGHRA, YSYEKL. CDR3 length equals 15 residues. With 0 bases removed from V and 2 bases from J, the gap between germline ends came to 5 bases. The CDR3, as DNA: TGCGCCAGCAGCCAAGATTCGGCTGGGGCCAACGTCCTGACTTTC. Translation gives CASSQDSAGANVLTF.

This clone was seen a handful of times. The V and J genes are TRBV7-2 and TRBJ2-1; D is unresolved. Trimming left V 3 bases short and J 1 base short, with 7 bases between. CDR3 length equals 14 residues. The germline gives CDR1 SGHTA, CDR2 FQGNSA. In nucleotides, the CDR3 is TGTGCCAGCAGCTTCGAGAGTTCCTACAATGAGCAGTTCTTC. It encodes CASSFESSYNEQFF. Supplemented by reference TRBV7-2 and TRBJ2-1, the full variable domain reads GAGVSQSPSNKVTEKGKDVELRCDPISGHTALYWYRQSLGQGLEFLIYFQGNSAPDKSGLPSDRFSAERTGGSVSTLTIQRTQQEDSAVYLCASSFESSYNEQFFGPGTRLTVL.

This clone was detected ten times or more. This chain uses TRBV19 with TRBJ2-1, with a weak D call TRBD1 (5 bases). Germline-derived CDR1 and CDR2 are LNHDA and SQIVND (reference sequence). The CDR3 runs 13 residues. Trimming cost V 4 bases and J 9 bases, with 13 bases left between them. CDR3 coding DNA: TGTGCCAGTAGTACACAGGCGGTTGCTGAGCAGTTCTTC. This encodes CASSTQAVAEQFF. The full variable domain, rest sourced from reference TRBV19 and TRBJ2-1, is DGGITQSPKYLFRKEGQNVTLSCEQNLNHDAMYWYRQDPGQGLRLIYYSQIVNDFQKGDIAEGYSVSREKKESFPLTVTSAQKNPTAFYLCASSTQAVAEQFFGPGTRLTVL.

This clone came up many times. This chain joins TRBV28 and TRBJ1-2; no clear D gene. The CDR3 length is 14 residues. Trimming shortened V by 6 bases and J by 4 bases, and 15 bases separated the two germline ends. Germline V gene lookup returns CDR1 MDHEN and CDR2 SYDVKM. DNA of the CDR3: TGTGCCAGCAGGCAAACCAGCGGGATCTATGGCTACACCTTC. It yields the protein CASRQTSGIYGYTF.